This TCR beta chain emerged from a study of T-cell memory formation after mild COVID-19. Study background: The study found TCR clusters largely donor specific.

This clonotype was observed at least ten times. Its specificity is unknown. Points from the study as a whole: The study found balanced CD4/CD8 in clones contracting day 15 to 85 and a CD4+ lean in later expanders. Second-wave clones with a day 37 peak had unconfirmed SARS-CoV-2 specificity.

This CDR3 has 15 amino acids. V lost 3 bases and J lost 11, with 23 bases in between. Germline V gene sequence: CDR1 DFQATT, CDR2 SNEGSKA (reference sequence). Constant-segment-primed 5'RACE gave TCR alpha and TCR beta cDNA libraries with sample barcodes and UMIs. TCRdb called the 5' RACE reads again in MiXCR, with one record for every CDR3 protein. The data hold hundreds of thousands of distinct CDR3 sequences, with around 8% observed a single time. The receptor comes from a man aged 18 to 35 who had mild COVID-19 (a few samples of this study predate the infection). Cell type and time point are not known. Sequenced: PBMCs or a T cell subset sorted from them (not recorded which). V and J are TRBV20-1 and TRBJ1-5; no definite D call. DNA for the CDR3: TGCAGTGCTAGCCCCGGTGAGGGCCCCTATCATTCCCAGCATTTT. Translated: CSASPGEGPYHSQHF.